What follows describes a single T cell receptor beta chain. This sample is drawn from a study of blood T cell repertoires in COVID-19. Study at large: T cells, B-cell-depleted T cells, or PBMCs supplied cDNA or gDNA.

Assay: immunoSEQ multiplex PCR; the TCRdb copy retains only in-frame clones and omits some. The sample shows some 19,000 clones, 85% of them seen only once. With 1 base clipped from V and 1 base from J, the junction kept 12 bases outside the gene matches. The CDR3 length is 19 residues. The germline V gene has CDR1 KGHSH and CDR2 LQKENI. The sample taken for sequencing was peripheral blood. The receptor was derived from a man aged 80 or over with acute or convalescent COVID-19. This chain uses TRBV18 with TRBJ2-3; 9 bases align to TRBD2. CDR3 sequence: CASSPLGTSFPIGTDTQYF. CDR3 DNA: TGTGCCAGCTCACCACTGGGGACTAGCTTTCCCATTGGCACAGATACGCAGTATTTT.